This T cell receptor (beta chain) emerged from a study of CD4 T cells in relation to SARS-CoV-2 and coronaviruses. On the study more broadly: A couple of subjects were Hispanic; patients were about eight males and a few females. The HLA restriction of the shared crossreactive spike epitopes was mapped. Findings and limits, study-wide: In approximately 71% of donors, memory CD4+ clonotypes crossrecognized SARS-CoV-2 and at least one common cold coronavirus spike.

This clone qualifies as medium-sized (0.01 to 0.1%). Its antigen is not identified. Method: immunoSEQ multiplex PCR; TCRdb's copy keeps in-frame clones and lacks some. The sample consists of about 37,000 clones, more than 75% of them appearing once. V was clipped by 4 bases and J by 2 bases, with 11 bases between them. The CDR3 is made up of 14 amino acids. Germline-derived CDR1 and CDR2 are SGHKS and YYEKEE (reference sequence). Material for sequencing was memory CD4+ T cells from PBMCs. The sequence came from an adult with COVID-19. The V call is TRBV5-5, the J call TRBJ2-3; tentative D call: TRBD2 (7 bases). The CDR3 DNA follows: TGTGCCAGCAGCAGGGGGGGAGACACAGATACGCAGTATTTT. It specifies CASSRGGDTDTQYF.